This T cell receptor beta chain appears in the sequencing data of a study of blood T cell repertoires in COVID-19. Study context: T cells, B-cell-depleted T cells, or PBMCs provided the cDNA or gDNA that served as material.

Enrolled through a virtual design, the participants were between about 18 and 89 years of age and came from some 26 US areas. Source study methods: Estimates of nucleated cell counts were drawn from the amplification of reference gene primers. The data were produced by immunoSEQ multiplex PCR, yet TCRdb's version contains in-frame clones alone and is incomplete. V and J calls plus clone size are reproduced from that table; the DNA served to infer D and trimming. The data contain around 270,000 clones, roughly 85% of them singletons. The CDR3 length is 14 residues. With 10 bases removed from V and 3 bases from J, the gap between germline ends came to 15 bases. Per the germline V gene, CDR1 is ENHRY and CDR2 is SYGVKD.

The receptor was isolated from a woman between 25 and 40 years old who had recovered from COVID-19. This sequence joins TRBV10-3 and TRBJ1-4; a possible D gene is TRBD1 (5 bases). The sample was PBMCs or T cells enriched from blood (not recorded which). The CDR3 region is CASFNGAANEKLFF. In DNA form, the CDR3 reads TGTGCCAGCTTTAATGGGGCGGCTAATGAAAAACTGTTTTTT.